Listed below are T cell receptor beta chains from one sample, sequenced in a study of T cell changes during pregnancy in multiple sclerosis. The table came from immunoSEQ multiplex PCR; TCRdb's copy has only in-frame clones and leaves some out. The sample shows 50,000 to 60,000 clones, approximately 89% of them seen only once. This specimen was peripheral blood, taken after pregnancy. The receptors here all came from a female donor in good health, enrolled as a control in a pregnancy study. CDR3s include the opening cysteine and the closing phenylalanine or tryptophan. D genes are given only for firm matches. Rows give clone size only sometimes, using once, few, many, or a class for an expanded clone.

clone_size,d_call,j_call,v_call,cdr3_aa,cdr3_nt
-,-,TRBJ1-2,TRBV30,CAWSAAGAEDYGYTF,TGTGCCTGGAGCGCTGCGGGGGCGGAAGACTATGGCTACACCTTC
-,-,TRBJ1-5,TRBV6-5,CASRDRPNQPQHF,TGTGCCAGCCGAGACAGGCCCAATCAGCCCCAGCATTTT
-,-,TRBJ2-7,TRBV5-1,CASSCSEECDRPYEQYF,TGCGCCAGCAGCTGTAGCGAGGAGTGCGACCGCCCCTACGAGCAGTACTTC
-,-,TRBJ1-5,TRBV9,CASSGRGGFYQPQHF,TGTGCCAGCAGCGGTAGGGGGGGCTTCTATCAGCCCCAGCATTTT
-,TRBD1,TRBJ2-7,TRBV7-6,CASSPYSGTGSEQYF,TGTGCCAGCAGCCCCTACTCCGGGACAGGGAGCGAGCAGTACTTC
-,-,TRBJ2-2,TRBV4-1,CASSQDVQQNTGELFF,TGCGCCAGCAGCCAAGACGTCCAACAGAACACCGGGGAGCTGTTTTTT
-,TRBD2,TRBJ2-1,TRBV2,CASSKLAGGGDEQFF,TGTGCCAGCAGCAAACTAGCGGGAGGGGGCGATGAGCAGTTCTTC
once,-,TRBJ2-5,TRBV2,CASKTNEETQYF,TGTGCCAGCAAGACAAATGAAGAGACCCAGTACTTC
once,-,TRBJ1-1,TRBV30,CAWGGFLNTEAFF,TGTGCCTGGGGGGGGTTTCTGAACACTGAAGCTTTCTTT
-,-,TRBJ1-2,TRBV27,CASSLLLPRGDMDYGYTF,TGTGCCAGCAGTTTACTGCTTCCCAGAGGGGACATGGACTATGGCTACACCTTC
-,TRBD2,TRBJ2-3,TRBV2,CASIPPSGRGDTQYF,TGTGCCAGCATTCCACCTAGCGGGCGGGGAGATACGCAGTATTTT
-,TRBD1,TRBJ1-3,TRBV2,CASSVLQGGRGNTIYF,TGTGCCAGCAGTGTGCTACAGGGGGGGAGAGGAAACACCATATATTTT
-,TRBD2,TRBJ2-3,TRBV4-2,CASSQDQSAGELTYTQYF,TGTGCCAGCAGCCAAGATCAGTCAGCGGGGGAGCTCACATATACGCAGTATTTT